A single sample gave rise to the 21 T cell receptor beta chains below, sequenced in a study of T cells after yellow fever vaccination. TCRdb reanalysed the 5' RACE reads using MiXCR and keeps one entry per CDR3 protein. Counted here are hundreds of thousands of distinct CDR3 sequences, around a fifth occurring once; the ten biggest clones make up less than 20%. The input for sequencing was PBMCs, taken 21 days after the first yellow fever vaccination. The receptors here all came from a man younger than 35 who received the YFV17D yellow fever vaccine.

This chain uses TRBV12-3 or TRBV12-4 with TRBJ1-4, with 8 bases that match TRBD1. V shed 5 bases, J shed 7 bases, and the junction held 6 bases outside the gene matches. The length of the CDR3 is 14 residues. Here the CDR3 DNA reads TGTGCCAGCAGTACCGGGACAGGAGGTGAAAAACTGTTTTTT. This gives the protein CASSTGTGGEKLFF.

This clonotype was picked up a small number of times. The chain carries TRBV7-2 and TRBJ2-1, with D possibly being TRBD2 (5 bases). Trimming removed 5 bases at V and 5 bases at J, with 16 bases between. The CDR3 has 15 amino acids. CDR1 is SGHTA and CDR2 is FQGNSA in the germline V gene. The CDR3 reads CASSPGLPGNNEQFF. The CDR3, as DNA: TGTGCCAGCAGCCCCGGGTTGCCGGGGAACAATGAGCAGTTCTTC.

This chain connects TRBV29-1 to TRBJ2-7; 11 bases agree with TRBD1. Trimming at V came to 5 bases and at J to 1 base, leaving 4 bases not matched to a gene. This CDR3 region has 14 residues. Per the germline V gene, CDR1 is SQVTM and CDR2 is ANQGSEA. CDR3 sequence reads: CSVTGTGGSYEQYF. The CDR3 DNA sequence: TGCAGCGTTACCGGGACAGGGGGTTCCTACGAGCAGTACTTC.

The rearrangement joins TRBV2 to TRBJ2-3; D ambiguous. Germline lookup yields CDR1 SNHLY and CDR2 FYNNEI. This CDR3 comprises 15 residues. V shed 2 bases and J shed 6 bases, with 15 bases lying between them. CDR3 nucleotide sequence: TGTGCCAGCAGTGAATCCCCAGCCCTGAGGGATACGCAGTATTTT. Amino acid sequence: CASSESPALRDTQYF.

This clonotype appeared a few times. The chain couples TRBV7-2 to TRBJ2-2; 10 positions match TRBD2. Per the germline V gene, CDR1 is SGHTA and CDR2 is FQGNSA. With 5 bases clipped from V and 1 base from J, the junction kept 4 bases outside the gene matches. The CDR3 has 16 residues. The CDR3 bases are TGTGCCAGCAGCACCACTAGCGGGGTGAACACCGGGGAGCTGTTTTTT. It yields the protein CASSTTSGVNTGELFF.

V gene TRBV27 combines with J gene TRBJ2-7; 7 bases are a match to TRBD2. This CDR3 is built from 15 residues. CDR1 and CDR2 from the germline V gene are MNHEY and SMNVEV (reference sequence). Trimming took 2 bases from V and 3 from J; bases not matched to a gene: 7. CDR3 sequence: CASSLGGGLVYEQYV. The CDR3, as DNA: TGTGCCAGCAGTTTAGGGGGGGGGTTAGTCTACGAGCAGTACGTC.

This clonotype was picked up a small number of times. The chain employs TRBV5-4 and TRBJ1-6, with D uncertain. The ends were cut back, 4 bases at V and 0 bases at J, with 11 bases in the middle. This CDR3 has 16 amino acids. The germline gives CDR1 SGHNT, CDR2 YYREEE (reference sequence). Here the CDR3 reads CASSLDWSSYNSPLHF. CDR3 sequence (DNA): TGTGCCAGCAGCCTCGACTGGAGCTCCTATAATTCACCCCTCCACTTT.

This clonotype was found many times. The chain carries TRBV7-8 and TRBJ1-1; D is uncertain. The length of the CDR3 is 14 residues. The V gene's germline CDR1 is SGHVS and CDR2 FQNEAQ. The germline V and J ends were trimmed by 3 bases and 1 base, with 9 bases remaining between them. The CDR3 protein is CASSLSVGNTEAFF. The CDR3 DNA follows: TGTGCCAGCAGCTTGTCTGTTGGGAACACTGAAGCTTTCTTT.

This clonotype was seen a few times. The J gene is TRBJ1-2, the V gene TRBV2; D not certain. Deletions cut 4 bases from V and 5 bases from J, with 8 bases between. Germline V gives CDR1 SNHLY, CDR2 FYNNEI. The CDR3 has 12 amino acids. The chain's CDR3 is CASSGQTYGYTF. CDR3 nucleotides: TGTGCCAGCAGTGGGCAGACGTATGGCTACACCTTC. Supplemented by reference TRBV2 and TRBJ1-2, the full variable domain reads EPEVTQTPSHQVTQMGQEVILRCVPISNHLYFYWYRQILGQKVEFLVSFYNNEISEKSEIFDDQFSVERPDGSNFTLKIRSTKLEDSAMYFCASSGQTYGYTFGSGTRLTVV.

J is TRBJ2-3 and V is TRBV2; D gene uncertain. This CDR3 contains 11 residues. V lost 8 bases and J lost 10, with 13 bases in between. Germline V lookup: CDR1 SNHLY, CDR2 FYNNEI. The CDR3 reads CASVLGKAQYF. CDR3 DNA: TGTGCCAGCGTCCTGGGGAAGGCGCAGTATTTT. Full variable domain (missing parts from reference TRBV2 and TRBJ2-3): EPEVTQTPSHQVTQMGQEVILRCVPISNHLYFYWYRQILGQKVEFLVSFYNNEISEKSEIFDDQFSVERPDGSNFTLKIRSTKLEDSAMYFCASVLGKAQYFGPGTRLTVL.

This clonotype was seen a few times. The gene calls are TRBV4-1 and TRBJ1-6; 7 bases fit TRBD1. Germline loops: CDR1 MGHRA, CDR2 YSYEKL. V lost 4 bases to trimming and J lost 9 bases; unmatched junction nucleotides: 6. The CDR3 has 14 residues. CDR3 sequence (DNA): TGCGCCAGCAGCCCCCCAGGGGGAGCTTCACCCCTCCACTTT. It encodes CASSPPGGASPLHF.

This clonotype was seen a few times. This chain uses TRBV5-8 with TRBJ1-5, with 7 nucleotides matching TRBD1. Germline V gene lookup returns CDR1 SGHTS and CDR2 YDEGEE. The V segment lost 5 bases and the J segment 2 bases; nucleotides outside the gene matches: 13. The length of the CDR3 is 17 residues. CDR3: CASSDGTDVLGNQPQHF. The CDR3 DNA is TGTGCCAGCAGTGACGGGACAGACGTTTTGGGCAATCAGCCCCAGCATTTT.

J is TRBJ2-3 and V is TRBV7-2; 13 bases are shared with TRBD2. V lost 5 bases and J lost 5; bases outside the gene matches: 7. Germline CDR1 and CDR2: SGHTA and FQGNSA. This CDR3 is 16 amino acids long. The CDR3 spells CASSNGLAGVGDTQYF. The CDR3 nucleotides are TGTGCCAGCAGCAATGGACTAGCGGGGGTTGGAGATACGCAGTATTTT. Together with reference TRBV7-2 and TRBJ2-3, the CDR3 gives the full variable domain: GAGVSQSPSNKVTEKGKDVELRCDPISGHTALYWYRQSLGQGLEFLIYFQGNSAPDKSGLPSDRFSAERTGGSVSTLTIQRTQQEDSAVYLCASSNGLAGVGDTQYFGPGTRLTVL.

This clonotype was observed a few times. The CDR3 DNA sequence: TGCAGTGCTCCGGACAGGACCCAAGAGACCCAGTACTTC. Translated, it gives CSAPDRTQETQYF. This chain connects TRBV20-1 to TRBJ2-5, with 7 bases aligning to TRBD1. Trimming removed 5 bases from V and 1 base from J; junction bases left unmatched: 4. This CDR3 has 13 amino acids. Germline CDR1 reads DFQATT; CDR2 reads SNEGSKA (reference sequence).

CDR3 bases: TGTGCCAGCAGTCGACCCCGGGAGGTCAATGAGCAGTTCTTC. It translates to CASSRPREVNEQFF. The V call is TRBV28, the J call TRBJ2-1; 7 nucleotides match TRBD2. The CDR3 runs to 14 residues. The germline V gene has CDR1 MDHEN and CDR2 SYDVKM. J lost 6 bases, V lost 5 bases, and 7 bases had no gene match.

V usage is TRBV11-1 and J usage is TRBJ2-1; TRBD2 matches at 10 bases. The germline V gene encodes CDR1 SGHAT and CDR2 FQDESV (reference sequence). With 1 base clipped from V and 4 bases from J, the junction kept 4 bases outside the gene matches. This CDR3 region has 16 residues. CDR3 protein: CASSLDVAGGYNEQFF. The CDR3 region has the DNA TGTGCCAGCAGCTTAGATGTAGCGGGGGGTTACAATGAGCAGTTCTTC.

This clonotype appeared many times. V is TRBV4-2 and J is TRBJ2-7; possibly TRBD1 for D (6 bases). This CDR3 spans 18 amino acids. CDR1 and CDR2 from the germline V gene are LGHNA and YNFKEQ. V was clipped by 1 base and J by 3 bases, with 22 bases between them. CDR3 in DNA: TGTGCCAGCAGCCAAGTGCCTGGCCTTTCCGACAGGTTCTACGAGCAGTACTTC. Protein product: CASSQVPGLSDRFYEQYF.

The genes are TRBV5-1 and TRBJ2-5, with D perhaps TRBD1 (6 bases). The V end was cut by 3 bases, the J end by 2 bases, with 14 bases between. The germline V gene has CDR1 SGHRS and CDR2 YFSETQ. The CDR3 loop spans 15 amino acids. The CDR3 loop is CASSSVGGEQETQYF. The DNA for the CDR3 is TGCGCCAGCAGCTCGGTTGGGGGCGAACAAGAGACCCAGTACTTC.

This clonotype was detected only a few times. The chain combines TRBV6-1 with TRBJ2-3; possibly TRBD1 for D (5 bases). CDR1 and CDR2 from the germline V gene are MNHNS and SASEGT. This CDR3 is 14 amino acids long. V was shortened by 6 bases and J by 5 bases, with 15 bases between the two germline ends. DNA for the CDR3: TGTGCCAGCAGACGCATCGACAGAAAAGATACGCAGTATTTT. It is translated as CASRRIDRKDTQYF.

Many counts were recorded for this clonotype. This chain links TRBV12-3 or TRBV12-4 with TRBJ1-3; D gene ambiguous. The germline V and J ends were trimmed by 2 bases and 0 bases, with 5 bases remaining between them. This CDR3 region has 14 residues. The CDR3 protein is CASSLWSSGNTIYF. The CDR3 nucleotides read TGTGCCAGCAGTTTATGGAGCTCTGGAAACACCATATATTTT.

The chain recombines TRBV7-3 with TRBJ2-5, with TRBD1 identical over 9 bases. This CDR3 has 14 amino acids. Trimming cost V 4 bases and J 4 bases; bases outside gene matches: 4. Germline lookup yields CDR1 SGHTA and CDR2 FQGTGA. CDR3 protein: CASSSRTGAETQYF. Written as DNA, the CDR3 is TGTGCCAGCAGCTCCCGGACAGGGGCAGAGACCCAGTACTTC.